This passage covers 22 T cell receptor beta chains from one sample sequenced in a study of CXCR3-negative and CXCR3-positive naive CD8 T cells. The authors made the TRB cDNA libraries by 5' RACE using UMI labels. With the 5' RACE reads reprocessed, TCRdb shows one record per CDR3 protein and no DNA. The specimen's table records about 120,000 distinct CDR3 sequences. The sample taken for sequencing was naive CXCR3- CD8+ T cells from blood. As to subset: CD45RO-CCR7+CD27+CD95- naive CD8+ T cells lacking CXCR3 (TNR3-). The receptors come from a human donor in good health. Some clones in this sample may be carry-over from other donors' samples.

The chain employs TRBV6-1 and TRBJ2-1; TCRdb's D call, TRBD1, is unchecked because there is no DNA. This CDR3 comprises 13 residues. CDR1 is MNHNS and CDR2 is SASEGT in the germline V gene. This CDR3 reads CASSEGQMDEQFF.

The chain links TRBV4-3 to TRBJ1-1; lacking DNA, the TRBD1 call made by TCRdb goes unchecked. Germline values: CDR1 LGHNA, CDR2 YSLEER. The CDR3 length is 13 residues. Here the CDR3 reads CASSQDRGAEAFF.

The chain links TRBV9 to TRBJ2-2; no DNA is available, so the TRBD1 call from TCRdb remains unchecked. Germline CDR1 is SGDLS and CDR2 is YYNGEE. The CDR3 totals 12 residues. The CDR3 here is CASSSRTGELFF.

The chain has TRBV7-6 and TRBJ2-7; TCRdb's D call of TRBD1 is untestable without DNA. Germline CDR1 and CDR2: SGHVS and FNYEAQ. The CDR3 is made up of 15 amino acids. Here the CDR3 reads CASSLRGRDDYEQYF.

This sequence joins TRBV7-2 and TRBJ1-4; TCRdb gives TRBD1 as the D gene, but with no DNA this cannot be confirmed. The CDR3 is 14 residues long. CDR1 and CDR2 from the germline V gene are SGHTA and FQGNSA. This CDR3 is CASSLIGTWEKLFF.

J is TRBJ2-7 and V is TRBV4-1; the D gene TCRdb calls, TRBD1, cannot be checked with no DNA. Germline assignment: CDR1 MGHRA and CDR2 YSYEKL. The CDR3 has 13 amino acids. The chain's CDR3 is CASTLTGYDEQYF.

V and J are TRBV21-1 and TRBJ1-5; there is no DNA to check the TCRdb D call of TRBD1. TRBV21-1 has pseudogene status. The CDR3 loop spans 14 amino acids. CDR3 residues: CASSGGGINQPQHF.

The chain joins TRBV29-1 to TRBJ2-5. The CDR3 loop spans 16 amino acids. Germline V gene sequence: CDR1 SQVTM, CDR2 ANQGSEA. This chain's CDR3 is CSVESFGWPLRETQYF.

The V call is TRBV20-1, the J call TRBJ2-7; with no DNA, the TCRdb D assignment of TRBD2 cannot be verified. CDR1 and CDR2 from the germline V gene are DFQATT and SNEGSKA (reference sequence). The CDR3 has 17 residues. The CDR3 reads CSARDRESVSLMVEQYF.

This rearrangement joins TRBV4-1 to TRBJ2-7; TCRdb picks TRBD2, but there is no DNA to check that call. This CDR3 region has 17 residues. Germline loops: CDR1 MGHRA, CDR2 YSYEKL. The CDR3 region is CASSQGLAGGTSYEQYF.

CDR3 loop: CASSQWGVETEAFF. This chain links TRBV5-5 with TRBJ1-1; lacking DNA, the TRBD1 call made by TCRdb goes unchecked. Germline CDR1 reads SGHKS; CDR2 reads YYEKEE (reference sequence). The length of the CDR3 is 14 residues.

The chain couples TRBV12-3 or TRBV12-4 to TRBJ2-3; lacking DNA, the TRBD1 call made by TCRdb goes unchecked. The CDR3 length is 16 residues. CDR3 in amino acids: CASSPPREGSTDTQYF.

This chain connects TRBV28 to TRBJ1-2; there is no DNA to check the TCRdb D call of TRBD1. The CDR3 is made up of 15 amino acids. Germline V CDR1 and CDR2: MDHEN, SYDVKM. CDR3 residues: CASSTRDRGFYGYTF.

The chain uses TRBV29-1 and TRBJ2-1; TCRdb calls TRBD2, which cannot be checked without DNA. The CDR3 consists of 12 residues. Germline loops: CDR1 SQVTM, CDR2 ANQGSEA. CDR3 amino acids: CSVDVAGNEQFF.

The CDR3 region is CSTPSTSGSYEQYF. This chain joins TRBV20-1 and TRBJ2-7; TCRdb names TRBD2, which stays unverified in the absence of DNA. CDR1 is DFQATT and CDR2 is SNEGSKA in the germline V gene (reference sequence). The CDR3 is 14 amino acids.

The V and J genes are TRBV3-1 and TRBJ2-2; the TCRdb D gene call, TRBD2, has no DNA to confirm it. The length of the CDR3 is 17 residues. CDR1 and CDR2 from the germline V gene are LGHDT and YNNKEL (reference sequence). CDR3 residues: CASSQEGLAGDVGELFF.

This rearrangement joins TRBV2 to TRBJ1-2. The CDR3 loop spans 13 amino acids. The germline V gene has CDR1 SNHLY and CDR2 FYNNEI. CDR3 sequence: CASVEDTNYGYTF. Full variable domain (outside the CDR3, taken from reference TRBV2 and TRBJ1-2): EPEVTQTPSHQVTQMGQEVILRCVPISNHLYFYWYRQILGQKVEFLVSFYNNEISEKSEIFDDQFSVERPDGSNFTLKIRSTKLEDSAMYFCASVEDTNYGYTFGSGTRLTVV.

The genes are TRBV20-1 and TRBJ2-1; TCRdb designates TRBD2, a call that cannot be tested without DNA. The CDR3 contains 16 residues. Germline V lookup: CDR1 DFQATT, CDR2 SNEGSKA (reference sequence). This CDR3 is CSATLAGPVVGNEQFF.

The rearrangement links TRBV25-1 to TRBJ2-2; TCRdb selects TRBD2, and the lack of DNA leaves this call unchecked. The CDR3 totals 18 residues. Germline V gene sequence: CDR1 MGHDK, CDR2 SYGVNS. The CDR3 sequence: CASSDYRLAGGYTGELFF.

This chain joins TRBV12-3 or TRBV12-4 and TRBJ2-7; the D call of TRBD2 rests on TCRdb alone, since no DNA is present to check it. The CDR3 length is 13 residues. Here the CDR3 reads CASSPAGHYEQYF.

V gene TRBV7-2 combines with J gene TRBJ1-1. From germline, CDR1 is SGHTA and CDR2 FQGNSA. This CDR3 region has 13 residues. CDR3 loop: CASSFWENTEAFF.

V is TRBV25-1 and J is TRBJ2-3. Per germline, CDR1 MGHDK and CDR2 SYGVNS. This CDR3 has 11 residues. The CDR3 protein is CASSIDHTQYF.